The TCR beta chain under discussion was sequenced for a study of T-cell reconstitution after alpha-beta-depleted transplantation in children. In the case of this clonotype: Antigen unknown.

Study observations and caveats: Recipient T cells and thymic progenitors that survived gave rise to the high TCRbeta diversity observed at day 60 in some patients. Newly produced T cells mostly provided counts and TCRbeta diversity after one year, as hyperexpanded clones declined. Reportedly, alpha-beta T cells present about two months post-transplant originated from several hundred expanded clones of graft origin.

Preparation of the TCRbeta library used unique molecular identifiers. TCRdb analysed the PCR reads with MiXCR anew, one entry per CDR3 protein. Of almost 600,000 distinct CDR3 sequences listed, roughly a quarter are singletons. The CDR3 is 13 amino acids. Trimming took 7 bases from V and 7 from J; bases not matched to a gene: 9. Per germline, CDR1 MNHNS and CDR2 SASEGT. This receptor was identified in a boy under two years old with Wiskott-Aldrich syndrome, due to receive a stem cell transplant. The rearrangement uses TRBV6-1 and TRBJ1-2; TRBD1 aligns across 7 bases. Material: PBMCs, obtained before TCRalphabeta/CD19-depleted stem cell transplant. CDR3 in DNA: TGTGCCAGCACCCTCTCAGGGGGAGGTGGCTACACCTTC. It encodes CASTLSGGGGYTF.